The 27 T cell receptor beta chains reported below all come from one sample, sequenced in a study of identical twins. From the 5' RACE reads, TCRdb called clonotypes with MiXCR, one entry per CDR3 protein. The profile covers 250,000 or so distinct CDR3 sequences, with about 8.5% appearing a single time and 3% taken by the ten largest. This same sample was also taken into another study, of yellow fever vaccine responses in identical twins.

Sequences were obtained from CD8+ T cells sorted from blood. The receptors derive from a woman between 18 and 30 years old in good health.

This clonotype was seen repeatedly, ten times or more. This chain uses TRBV4-1 with TRBJ2-1, with D unresolved. CDR1 is MGHRA, CDR2 YSYEKL, per germline. V lost 5 bases, J lost 3 bases, and 8 bases lay in between. The CDR3 length is 13 residues. The CDR3 nucleotides are TGCGCCAGCAGCGGAAGCTTCTACAATGAGCAGTTCTTC. This gives the protein CASSGSFYNEQFF.

This clonotype was found a few times. This may come from a read error, since a much larger clone is one base off. The rearrangement uses TRBV6-2 or TRBV6-3 and TRBJ2-5; D may correspond to TRBD1 or TRBD2 (5 bases each). There are 14 residues in the CDR3. Germline CDR1 is MNHEY and CDR2 is SVGEGT. CDR3 amino acids: CASSYGDAQEIQYF. The CDR3 DNA follows: TGTGCCAGCAGTTACGGGGACGCACAAGAGATCCAGTACTTC.

This rearrangement joins TRBV7-3 to TRBJ2-3, with D possibly TRBD1 on 5 matching bases. V lost 5 bases and J 2 bases, leaving 11 bases between the germline ends. Germline CDR1 and CDR2: SGHTA and FQGTGA. This CDR3 comprises 14 residues. This CDR3 reads CASSRGGNTDTQYF. Written as DNA, the CDR3 is TGTGCCAGCAGCAGGGGCGGAAACACAGATACGCAGTATTTT.

The chain joins TRBV29-1 to TRBJ2-7; tentatively, D is TRBD1 (6 bases). In germline, CDR1 is SQVTM, CDR2 ANQGSEA. This CDR3 has 13 residues. Trimming shortened V by 8 bases and J by 5 bases, and 19 bases separated the two germline ends. CDR3 sequence: CSTFGGVGDEQYF. Written as DNA, the CDR3 is TGCAGCACGTTTGGGGGCGTTGGCGACGAGCAGTACTTC.

Turning to this clonotype: At one end the junction does not follow the germline gene, possibly because of a read error. The rearrangement links TRBV25-1 to TRBJ2-6; D gene uncertain. The germline CDR1 and CDR2 sequences are MGHDK and SYGVNS. This CDR3 contains 13 residues. In nucleotides, the CDR3 is TGTACCAGCAGTGATTCAGGGGCCAACGTCCTGACTTTC. It translates to CTSSDSGANVLTF.

This clonotype was observed at least ten times. The rearrangement uses TRBV11-2 and TRBJ2-2; D unresolved. The CDR3 sequence is 13 residues long. V was shortened by 0 bases and J by 6 bases, with 5 bases between the two germline ends. Germline CDR1 is SGHAT and CDR2 is FQNNGV. In nucleotides, the CDR3 is TGTGCCAGCAGCTTAGATTCCGCCGGGGAGCTGTTTTTT. It encodes CASSLDSAGELFF.

In this sample, this clonotype turned up a few times. The chain is built from TRBV29-1 and TRBJ2-4, with D possibly TRBD1 on 6 matching bases. With 1 base removed from V and 3 bases from J, the gap between germline ends came to 10 bases. The germline gives CDR1 SQVTM, CDR2 ANQGSEA. The CDR3 extends over 14 amino acids. Written as DNA, the CDR3 is TGCAGCGTTGAAGTAGAGGGGGTCAAAAACATTCAGTACTTC. Its protein product is CSVEVEGVKNIQYF.

CDR3 DNA sequence: TGTGCCAGCAGGGACTCCGGGGCCAATGAGCAGTTCTTC. This encodes CASRDSGANEQFF. The chain carries TRBV25-1 and TRBJ2-1; D could derive from TRBD1 or TRBD2 (5 bases each). CDR3 length equals 13 residues. V gave up 6 bases and J gave up 6 bases, with 12 bases separating them. CDR1 and CDR2 (germline): MGHDK, SYGVNS.

This clonotype occurred a few times. The genes are TRBV4-2 and TRBJ2-7; 11 positions agree with TRBD2. With 0 bases clipped from V and 4 bases from J, the junction kept 5 bases outside the gene matches. CDR3 length: 16 residues. Germline V gene data show CDR1 as LGHNA and CDR2 as YNFKEQ. In DNA, the CDR3 is TGTGCCAGCAGCCAAGATCCTAGCGGGGGGTCGTACGAGCAGTACTTC. Protein sequence: CASSQDPSGGSYEQYF.

This clonotype was recorded many times. The V and J genes are TRBV29-1 and TRBJ2-7; tentative D call: TRBD2 (6 bases). This CDR3 contains 13 residues. Trimming took off 6 bases at V and 4 bases at J, with 16 bases between the two ends. CDR1 and CDR2 from the germline V gene are SQVTM and ANQGSEA. CDR3 loop: CSVRGAWWYEQYF. The CDR3, as DNA: TGCAGCGTCCGCGGGGCCTGGTGGTACGAGCAGTACTTC.

The chain recombines TRBV4-1 with TRBJ2-4; 10 positions match TRBD1. The V gene end was trimmed by 4 bases and the J gene end by 8 bases; junction bases not matched to a gene: 5. CDR1 is MGHRA, CDR2 YSYEKL, per germline. The CDR3 covers 14 residues. The CDR3 here is CASSPDRGLDIQYF. In DNA form, the CDR3 reads TGCGCCAGCAGCCCTGACAGGGGGCTGGACATTCAGTACTTC.

This clonotype was seen at least ten times. The chain employs TRBV7-2 and TRBJ2-7; D is uncertain. V dropped 1 base and J dropped 2 bases, with 9 bases sitting between them. The CDR3 length is 14 residues. Germline V gene data show CDR1 as SGHTA and CDR2 as FQGNSA. The CDR3 DNA reads as TGTGCCAGCAGCTTAGGAACAACCCCCTACGAGCAGTACTTC. It codes for CASSLGTTPYEQYF. Full variable domain (outside the CDR3, taken from reference TRBV7-2 and TRBJ2-7): GAGVSQSPSNKVTEKGKDVELRCDPISGHTALYWYRQSLGQGLEFLIYFQGNSAPDKSGLPSDRFSAERTGGSVSTLTIQRTQQEDSAVYLCASSLGTTPYEQYFGPGTRLTVT.

The V gene is TRBV12-3 or TRBV12-4, the J gene TRBJ2-7, with D perhaps TRBD2 (5 bases). V was trimmed by 2 bases and J by 2 bases, leaving 19 bases between them. The CDR3 contains 17 residues. The CDR3 DNA sequence: TGTGCCAGCAGTTTATTACCGTCAACAGCGGATACCTACGAGCAGTACTTC. Its protein is CASSLLPSTADTYEQYF.

The chain employs TRBV3-1 and TRBJ2-7, with 9 bases lining up with TRBD2. Germline V gene sequence: CDR1 LGHDT, CDR2 YNNKEL (reference sequence). The CDR3 contains 17 residues. The trim removed 4 bases at V and 4 bases at J, leaving 14 bases unmatched. The CDR3 DNA is TGTGCCAGCAGCCCCGCCCCGTTTAGCGGGGGTTCTTACGAGCAGTACTTC. Translation gives CASSPAPFSGGSYEQYF.

The chain uses TRBV20-1 and TRBJ2-5; 9 nucleotides align to TRBD1. In germline, CDR1 is DFQATT, CDR2 SNEGSKA (reference sequence). This CDR3 is 15 amino acids long. V shed 7 bases, J shed 6 bases, and the junction held 15 bases outside the gene matches. Here the CDR3 reads CSVSPPTGGQKTQYF. The CDR3 DNA is TGCAGTGTTAGCCCCCCGACAGGGGGTCAAAAGACCCAGTACTTC.

This clonotype was picked up many times. This chain links TRBV4-1 with TRBJ2-7; tentatively, D is TRBD1 (6 bases). Germline V gene data show CDR1 as MGHRA and CDR2 as YSYEKL. V dropped 0 bases and J dropped 3 bases, with 12 bases sitting between them. The CDR3 runs to 15 residues. The CDR3 region has the DNA TGCGCCAGCAGCCAAGATGAAAAGGGGGACTACGAGCAGTACTTC. It yields the protein CASSQDEKGDYEQYF.

This chain connects TRBV6-2 or TRBV6-3 to TRBJ2-7; TRBD2 matches at 9 bases. Germline trimming cut 6 bases from V and 6 bases from J; bases unmatched to any gene: 24. CDR3 size: 19 residues. Germline lookup yields CDR1 MNHEY and CDR2 SVGEGT. CDR3 protein: CASSHGAVREGPLEREQYF. The CDR3 bases are TGTGCCAGCAGCCACGGCGCGGTGCGGGAGGGCCCGTTAGAGCGCGAGCAGTACTTC.

In this sample, this clonotype turned up a few times. The chain links TRBV3-1 to TRBJ2-2; the D gene could be TRBD1 or TRBD2 (6 bases each). V lost 3 bases and J lost 1, with 24 bases in between. CDR1 is LGHDT and CDR2 is YNNKEL in the germline V gene (reference sequence). The CDR3 consists of 20 residues. CDR3 loop: CASSHQPFPRGRRNTGELFF. The CDR3 DNA is TGTGCCAGCAGCCACCAGCCCTTCCCTCGGGGGCGCAGGAACACCGGGGAGCTGTTTTTT.

Ten or more counts support this clonotype. The rearrangement links TRBV12-3 or TRBV12-4 to TRBJ2-1; no clear D. Trimming left V 3 bases short and J 9 bases short, with 6 bases between. The length of the CDR3 is 11 residues. CDR3 in DNA: TGTGCCAGCAGTTTGGGCACTGAGCAGTTCTTC. The encoded protein is CASSLGTEQFF.

This chain links TRBV4-3 with TRBJ2-2, with 14 bases identical to TRBD2. The CDR3 length is 18 residues. Germline CDR1 and CDR2: LGHNA and YSLEER. V trimming: 3 bases; J trimming: 5 bases; junction bases outside the gene matches: 8. The CDR3 sequence is CASSQVLTSGRATGELFF. As DNA, the CDR3 is TGCGCCAGCAGCCAGGTCTTGACTAGCGGGAGGGCAACCGGGGAGCTGTTTTTT.

The sample holds a few counts of this clonotype. This chain connects TRBV19 to TRBJ1-1; D not certain. The CDR3 runs to 11 residues. Germline CDR1 and CDR2: LNHDA and SQIVND (reference sequence). Trimming stripped 1 base from V and 8 bases from J, with 5 bases between. The CDR3 sequence: CASSIGAEAFF. As DNA, the CDR3 is TGTGCCAGTAGTATAGGGGCAGAAGCTTTCTTT.

The J gene is TRBJ2-2, the V gene TRBV6-2 or TRBV6-3; TRBD1 agrees at 7 bases. Unmatched junction bases numbered 3, after V lost 2 bases and J lost 0 bases. Germline values: CDR1 MNHEY, CDR2 SVGEGT. The CDR3 is made up of 16 amino acids. CDR3 DNA sequence: TGTGCCAGCAGTTACGACAGGGCGTCGAACACCGGGGAGCTGTTTTTT. It is translated as CASSYDRASNTGELFF.

The chain joins TRBV6-5 to TRBJ2-3; D is undetermined. This CDR3 comprises 12 residues. V was trimmed by 5 bases and J by 14 bases, leaving 17 bases between them. Per the germline V gene, CDR1 is MNHEY and CDR2 is SVGAGI. The CDR3 reads CASSLYVPDWYF. The CDR3 DNA is TGTGCCAGCAGTCTTTATGTCCCCGATTGGTATTTT.

The V call is TRBV4-3, the J call TRBJ2-1; 7 bases align to TRBD1. CDR1 is LGHNA, CDR2 YSLEER, per germline. With V trimmed by 3 bases and J by 2 bases, 7 bases remained unmatched. This CDR3 is 16 amino acids long. The CDR3 DNA follows: TGCGCCAGCAGCCATCTGACAGGGAACCCCTACAATGAGCAGTTCTTC. As protein: CASSHLTGNPYNEQFF.

This chain uses TRBV29-1 with TRBJ2-1; 11 bases are shared with TRBD2. Germline CDR1 SQVTM, CDR2 ANQGSEA. The ends lost 7 bases at V and 6 bases at J; junction bases unmatched: 8. The CDR3 runs 14 residues. The CDR3 region has the DNA TGCAGCGGGGAGGGACTAGCGGAGGTCAATGAGCAGTTCTTC. It translates to CSGEGLAEVNEQFF.

This clonotype appeared many times. The chain links TRBV2 to TRBJ2-1, with D unclear. The germline V gene has CDR1 SNHLY and CDR2 FYNNEI. The CDR3 totals 17 residues. The germline V and J ends were trimmed by 4 bases and 1 base, with 17 bases remaining between them. This CDR3 reads CASSGEGSKPSYNEQFF. In DNA, the CDR3 is TGTGCCAGCAGTGGAGAAGGGTCGAAACCTTCCTACAATGAGCAGTTCTTC. Full variable domain (outside the CDR3, taken from reference TRBV2 and TRBJ2-1): EPEVTQTPSHQVTQMGQEVILRCVPISNHLYFYWYRQILGQKVEFLVSFYNNEISEKSEIFDDQFSVERPDGSNFTLKIRSTKLEDSAMYFCASSGEGSKPSYNEQFFGPGTRLTVL.

The chain carries TRBV4-3 and TRBJ2-7; D is unresolved. V was trimmed by 0 bases and J by 0 bases, leaving 12 bases between them. The CDR3 covers 16 residues. CDR1 and CDR2 from the germline V gene are LGHNA and YSLEER. The CDR3 is CASSQDGPAASYEQYF. CDR3 sequence (DNA): TGCGCCAGCAGCCAAGACGGTCCAGCCGCCTCCTACGAGCAGTACTTC.